Each of the 13 T cell receptor beta chains below was sequenced from the same sample in a study of T-cell memory formation after mild COVID-19. TCRdb reanalysed the 5' RACE reads using MiXCR and keeps one entry per CDR3 protein. This sample carries around 200,000 distinct CDR3 sequences, less than 20% of them seen once, and the ten largest clones take 3% to 4.5%. The material sequenced was PBMCs or a T cell subset sorted from them (not recorded which). These receptors were taken from a man between 18 and 29 years old who had mild COVID-19 (a few samples of this study predate the infection). Cell type and time point are not known.

This clonotype was seen a few times. The chain employs TRBV9 and TRBJ2-2; D unclear. The V end was cut by 2 bases, the J end by 0 bases, with 11 bases between. The length of the CDR3 is 16 residues. The germline CDR1 and CDR2 sequences are SGDLS and YYNGEE. CDR3 DNA: TGTGCCAGCAGCGTTTGGGGTCGGACGAACACCGGGGAGCTGTTTTTT. As protein: CASSVWGRTNTGELFF.

This clonotype was recorded at least ten times. The chain has TRBV10-3 and TRBJ1-2, with D maybe TRBD1 (5 bases). CDR1 and CDR2 (germline): ENHRY, SYGVKD. The CDR3 is made up of 15 amino acids. Trimming removed 3 bases from V and 1 base from J, with 12 bases in between. CDR3 in amino acids: CAISDPGRDNYGYTF. The CDR3 bases are TGTGCCATCAGTGATCCGGGACGGGATAACTATGGCTACACCTTC.

This clonotype came up many times. CDR3 sequence: CASSLDSQKPQHF. The CDR3 region has the DNA TGTGCCAGCAGTCTAGACAGCCAAAAGCCCCAGCATTTT. The chain couples TRBV12-3 or TRBV12-4 to TRBJ1-5; D may be TRBD1 (5 bases). The CDR3 contains 13 residues. V was pared by 5 bases and J by 8 bases, with 13 bases between.

The table lists this clonotype with a few counts. This sequence joins TRBV12-3 or TRBV12-4 and TRBJ1-1, with D maybe TRBD1 (6 bases). Trimming took off 7 bases at V and 8 bases at J, with 20 bases between the two ends. This CDR3 spans 14 amino acids. The CDR3 DNA is TGTGCCAGCATCCTCTTGGGGAACAGGGACGAAGCTTTCTTT. Translated, it gives CASILLGNRDEAFF.

The V and J genes are TRBV7-9 and TRBJ1-2, with D maybe TRBD1 (5 bases). Per germline, CDR1 SEHNR and CDR2 FQNEAQ (reference sequence). CDR3 size: 15 residues. Trimming shortened V by 1 base and J by 1 base, and 10 bases separated the two germline ends. CDR3 sequence: CASSLGTFNNYGYTF. CDR3 sequence (DNA): TGTGCCAGCAGCTTAGGGACATTCAATAACTATGGCTACACCTTC.

The chain uses TRBV5-1 and TRBJ2-2; TRBD2 agrees at 8 bases. V was clipped by 4 bases and J by 2 bases; unmatched bases: 4. The germline CDR1 and CDR2 sequences are SGHRS and YFSETQ. CDR3 length equals 15 residues. The CDR3 protein is CASSRSGGNTGELFF. Written as DNA, the CDR3 is TGCGCCAGCAGCCGAAGCGGGGGTAACACCGGGGAGCTGTTTTTT.

The V and J genes are TRBV18 and TRBJ1-3; D gene unclear. Trimming removed 5 bases at V and 0 bases at J, with 8 bases between. Germline V gene data show CDR1 as KGHSH and CDR2 as LQKENI. The CDR3 totals 14 residues. The CDR3 nucleotides read TGTGCCAGCTCAGGAATCTCCTCTGGAAACACCATATATTTT. Protein sequence: CASSGISSGNTIYF.

This clonotype was seen a few times. V and J are TRBV6-5 and TRBJ1-6; 7 nucleotides line up with TRBD1. V gave up 6 bases and J gave up 9 bases; unmatched junction bases: 11. The CDR3 contains 15 residues. CDR1 MNHEY and CDR2 SVGAGI come from the germline V gene. The CDR3 spells CASRVGRQGSSPLHF. CDR3 DNA sequence: TGTGCCAGCAGGGTAGGGAGACAGGGTTCTTCACCCCTCCACTTT.

The rearrangement joins TRBV5-1 to TRBJ1-2; D may be TRBD1 (5 bases). Looked up from germline, CDR1 is SGHRS and CDR2 is YFSETQ. The CDR3 is 14 amino acids. V dropped 2 bases and J dropped 7 bases, with 15 bases sitting between them. The CDR3: CASSFTRAGGGYTF. CDR3 sequence (DNA): TGCGCCAGCAGCTTCACCAGGGCAGGCGGTGGCTACACCTTC.

The rearrangement uses TRBV7-8 and TRBJ1-4; 9 nucleotides align to TRBD1. CDR3 length: 15 amino acids. Per germline, CDR1 SGHVS and CDR2 FQNEAQ. J lost 5 bases, V lost 5 bases, and 6 bases had no gene match. The CDR3 loop is CASSQGGQGNEKLFF. Written as DNA, the CDR3 is TGTGCCAGCAGCCAAGGCGGACAGGGGAATGAAAAACTGTTTTTT.

Ten or more counts support this clonotype. The V gene is TRBV12-3 or TRBV12-4, the J gene TRBJ2-1; 7 bases fit TRBD1. This CDR3 has 14 residues. The ends lost 6 bases at V and 5 bases at J; junction bases unmatched: 7. DNA for the CDR3: TGTGCCAGCAGCTACAGGGGTTTGGACAATGAGCAGTTCTTC. This translates into CASSYRGLDNEQFF.

The chain joins TRBV5-4 to TRBJ2-5; D is unresolved. The CDR3 covers 14 residues. Trimming took off 4 bases at V and 5 bases at J, with 15 bases between the two ends. The germline V gene has CDR1 SGHNT and CDR2 YYREEE (reference sequence). For the CDR3, the DNA is TGTGCCAGCAGCCCCGTTTTAGGTGGGGAGACCCAGTACTTC. It is translated as CASSPVLGGETQYF.

This clonotype was counted a few times. The junction departs from germline at one end; a sequencing error may be responsible. V is TRBV5-5 and J is TRBJ2-1, with a weak D call TRBD1 (6 bases). This CDR3 spans 12 amino acids. The germline V gene encodes CDR1 SGHKS and CDR2 YYEKEE (reference sequence). CDR3 sequence (DNA): TGTGCCAGCAGCCCAAGAAACGGACAGAAGGCCTTC. Its protein product is CASSPRNGQKAF.